This T cell receptor (beta chain) was recovered during a study of T cell repertoires in cytomegalovirus infection. About the study: Matching HLA type and CMV infection were both indicated by public TCR beta signatures.

Comment on this clonotype: Its target is not known.

Trimming took 3 bases from V and 6 from J, leaving 12 bases between them. CDR1 and CDR2 (germline): MDHEN, SYDVKM. The CDR3 has 14 residues. TCRdb re-derived calls from the reads in MiXCR, one entry per CDR3 protein. Counted here are approximately 990,000 distinct CDR3 sequences, around 30% occurring once; the ten biggest clones make up over 11%. The chain uses TRBV28 and TRBJ2-4; possibly TRBD1 or TRBD2 for D (5 bases each). Source: cultured CD8+ T cells from PBMCs, taken from culture after CMV antigen stimulation. This sequence originates from a human donor in good health (CMV status not recorded). Some clones in this sample may be carry-over from other donors' samples. For the CDR3, the DNA is TGTGCCAGCAGTTTCGAAGATGGGGGAAACATTCAGTACTTC. Its translation is CASSFEDGGNIQYF.